The T cell receptor (beta chain) under discussion was sequenced for a study of blood T cells in healthy people across ages. As to this clonotype: A clone one base away is much larger, so this may be a read error.

Together with a sample-barcoded 5' primer, a J-beta primer mix was included in a second PCR lasting roughly 6 to 12 cycles. TCRdb re-analysed the 5' RACE reads in MiXCR, keeping a single row per CDR3 protein. The sample consists of roughly 680,000 distinct CDR3 sequences, 40% to 65% of them appearing once. The CDR3 runs 16 residues. Germline V gives CDR1 MNHEY, CDR2 SVGAGI. The sample taken for sequencing was blood. The J gene is TRBJ2-2, the V gene TRBV6-5; D perhaps matches TRBD2 (6 bases). The source of this sequence is a woman over 75 in good health. CDR3 DNA: TGTGCCAGCAGGCTTCTACGCCCGATTAGGACCGGGGGGCTGTTTTTT. This gives the protein CASRLLRPIRTGGLFF.